This T cell receptor (beta chain) is drawn from a study of early T cells in non-severe SARS-CoV-2 infection. This CDR3 has 12 residues. V lost 1 base, J lost 7 bases, and 5 bases lay in between. TCRdb reprocessed the 5' RACE reads with MiXCR, giving one entry per CDR3 protein. Of 25,000 to 35,000 distinct CDR3 sequences in the sample, approximately 4.8% are singletons; the top ten hold 10% to 11%. The receptor was isolated from an adult who was a healthcare worker with PCR-confirmed SARS-CoV-2 infection or an uninfected control (not recorded which). The chain couples TRBV12-3 or TRBV12-4 to TRBJ2-1; D ambiguous. The specimen was whole blood. This CDR3 is CASSLGPNEQFF. The DNA for the CDR3 is TGTGCCAGCAGTTTAGGCCCGAATGAGCAGTTCTTC.